This entry lists 18 T cell receptor beta chains sequenced from one sample in a study of T-cell memory formation after mild COVID-19. TCRdb called the 5' RACE reads again in MiXCR, with one record for every CDR3 protein. Here the sample spans 200,000 to 250,000 distinct CDR3 sequences, 9.5% being singletons. The sequencing sample was made of PBMCs or a T cell subset sorted from them (not recorded which). These receptors originate from a man between 18 and 35 years old who had mild COVID-19 (a few samples of this study predate the infection). Cell type and time point are not known.

The V call is TRBV6-6, the J call TRBJ1-2; 8 bases match TRBD1. CDR1 and CDR2 (germline): MNHNY, SVGAGI (reference sequence). V lost 5 bases and J lost 0; bases outside the gene matches: 11. CDR3 length equals 17 residues. The CDR3 sequence is CASSPRQGNPSNYGYTF. The CDR3 coding sequence is TGTGCCAGCAGTCCCCGACAGGGGAACCCTTCTAACTATGGCTACACCTTC.

There are many counts of this clonotype. V gene TRBV7-6 combines with J gene TRBJ1-2; D gene unclear. This CDR3 has 13 residues. Trimming cost V 2 bases and J 7 bases, with 11 bases left between them. Germline values: CDR1 SGHVS, CDR2 FNYEAQ. This chain's CDR3 is CASSLYGEGGYTF. CDR3 DNA: TGTGCCAGCAGCTTATACGGCGAGGGTGGCTACACCTTC.

This clonotype was recorded many times. The chain links TRBV9 to TRBJ2-7; TRBD1 aligns across 10 bases. V dropped 4 bases and J dropped 6; count of bases not matched to a gene: 4. The CDR3 is 13 residues long. Per germline, CDR1 SGDLS and CDR2 YYNGEE. The CDR3 DNA follows: TGTGCCAGCAGCCGGGACAGGGGTGGCGAGCAGTACGTC. Protein: CASSRDRGGEQYV.

The rearrangement joins TRBV7-3 to TRBJ2-4; 12 bases align to TRBD2. CDR3 length: 16 residues. CDR1 is SGHTA and CDR2 is FQGTGA in the germline V gene. Trimming at V came to 5 bases and at J to 2 bases, leaving 4 bases not matched to a gene. CDR3 in amino acids: CASSRTSGGSKNIQYF. The CDR3 DNA is TGTGCCAGCAGCCGTACTAGCGGGGGGTCCAAAAACATTCAGTACTTC.

The genes are TRBV7-2 and TRBJ2-7; the D gene is possibly TRBD1 (6 bases). The CDR3 loop spans 15 amino acids. Per the germline V gene, CDR1 is SGHTA and CDR2 is FQGNSA. V was shortened by 1 base and J by 0 bases, with 10 bases between the two germline ends. CDR3 nucleotides: TGTGCCAGCAGCTTAGGGGGGCCCAGCTCCTACGAGCAGTACTTC. This translates into CASSLGGPSSYEQYF.

The CDR3 bases are TGCAGTGCTAGGGGCAGGATCTACGAGCAGTACGTC. Amino acids: CSARGRIYEQYV. The rearrangement uses TRBV20-1 and TRBJ2-7, with D hard to call. The length of the CDR3 is 12 residues. Trimming took 3 bases from V and 3 from J, leaving 9 bases between them. Germline V gene data show CDR1 as DFQATT and CDR2 as SNEGSKA (reference sequence).

This chain uses TRBV30 with TRBJ2-1; possible D gene TRBD1, 6 bases. The CDR3 length is 12 residues. The germline V gene encodes CDR1 GTSNPN and CDR2 SVGIG (reference sequence). V lost 5 bases to trimming and J lost 6 bases, with 11 bases between them. This chain's CDR3 is CAWVGRGNEQFF. For the CDR3, the DNA is TGTGCCTGGGTTGGCAGGGGCAATGAGCAGTTCTTC.

This chain connects TRBV21-1 to TRBJ2-3. TRBV21-1 represents a pseudogene. CDR3 length: 12 amino acids. The CDR3 loop reads CASSKVEDTQYF. DNA of the CDR3: TGTGCCAGCAGCAAAGTTGAGGATACGCAGTATTTT.

This clonotype was found a few times. The V gene is TRBV7-3, the J gene TRBJ2-3; D is ambiguous. Germline CDR1 SGHTA, CDR2 FQGTGA. This CDR3 region has 16 residues. The V and J ends lost 6 bases and 0 bases respectively, with 16 bases between them. The CDR3 DNA is TGTGCCAGCAGTCCATCAGGTAGAACTAGCACAGATACGCAGTATTTT. Its translation: CASSPSGRTSTDTQYF.

In its sample, this clonotype was seen a few times. CDR3 bases: TGCAGCGGCCGGGACAGGCAAAAAGAGACCCAGTACTTC. It yields the protein CSGRDRQKETQYF. This chain links TRBV29-1 with TRBJ2-5; 8 positions match TRBD1. The CDR3 loop spans 13 amino acids. Germline V gene lookup returns CDR1 SQVTM and CDR2 ANQGSEA. Trimming removed 7 bases from V and 3 bases from J; junction bases left unmatched: 7.

This clonotype came up many times. The chain recombines TRBV12-3 or TRBV12-4 with TRBJ2-3; D is ambiguous. The CDR3 consists of 15 residues. V lost 3 bases to trimming and J lost 0 bases, with 10 bases between them. CDR3 bases: TGTGCCAGCAGTTTGAAGCCACCTAGCACAGATACGCAGTATTTT. Its translation: CASSLKPPSTDTQYF.

This chain connects TRBV12-3 or TRBV12-4 to TRBJ1-3, with D unresolved. V lost 7 bases and J 10 bases, leaving 26 bases between the germline ends. CDR3 length: 16 amino acids. CDR3 amino acids: CASTSRPQGPTGTIYF. DNA for the CDR3: TGTGCCAGCACCTCGCGACCACAAGGACCAACTGGTACCATATATTTT.

This clonotype was observed a handful of times. This rearrangement joins TRBV12-3 or TRBV12-4 to TRBJ1-5, with D unresolved. The CDR3 spans 13 residues. Between the trimmed V and J ends, which lost 6 bases and 3 bases, there was a span of 9 bases. The CDR3 coding sequence is TGTGCCAGCAGCATAGGTTACAATCAGCCCCAGCATTTT. Protein: CASSIGYNQPQHF.

This clonotype was picked up many times. The chain carries TRBV4-1 and TRBJ2-7, with D hard to call. This CDR3 comprises 13 residues. With 1 base removed from V and 5 bases from J, the gap between germline ends came to 9 bases. Germline V gene sequence: CDR1 MGHRA, CDR2 YSYEKL. The CDR3 sequence: CASSQAVPHEQYF. CDR3 nucleotide sequence: TGCGCCAGCAGCCAAGCGGTACCCCACGAGCAGTACTTC.

This clonotype was observed a handful of times. V and J are TRBV4-3 and TRBJ1-5; D gene uncertain. Germline V lookup: CDR1 LGHNA, CDR2 YSLEER. V was shortened by 0 bases and J by 6 bases, with 6 bases between the two germline ends. The length of the CDR3 is 13 residues. The CDR3 sequence is CASSQDVSQPQHF. Here the CDR3 DNA reads TGCGCCAGCAGCCAAGATGTGAGTCAGCCCCAGCATTTT.

This clonotype came up a few times. Here the CDR3 reads CSARPALDLWGPQHF. CDR3 nucleotide sequence: TGCAGTGCTAGACCGGCCTTGGACCTCTGGGGGCCCCAGCATTTT. The V gene is TRBV20-1, the J gene TRBJ1-5; D is ambiguous. Germline assignment: CDR1 DFQATT and CDR2 SNEGSKA (reference sequence). The V end was cut by 2 bases, the J end by 9 bases, with 20 bases between. The CDR3 is 15 residues long.

This clonotype was recorded many times. This rearrangement joins TRBV12-3 or TRBV12-4 to TRBJ2-3; D gene ambiguous. The CDR3 has 18 amino acids. Trimming left V 5 bases short and J 2 bases short, with 23 bases between. The CDR3 spells CASSPHPPAKGSTDTQYF. The CDR3 coding sequence is TGTGCCAGCAGTCCTCACCCTCCAGCGAAAGGGTCCACAGATACGCAGTATTTT.

This clonotype was counted at least ten times. The rearrangement links TRBV20-1 to TRBJ2-2, with D possibly matching TRBD1 (7 bases). In germline, CDR1 is DFQATT, CDR2 SNEGSKA (reference sequence). The length of the CDR3 is 16 residues. V was pared by 0 bases and J by 1 base, with 12 bases between. The CDR3 loop is CSARDYQGGNTGELFF. CDR3 bases: TGCAGTGCTAGAGATTACCAGGGGGGGAACACCGGGGAGCTGTTTTTT.